A single sample is the source of the 28 T cell receptor beta chains below, sequenced in a study of T cell responses to AZD1222 COVID-19 vaccine. Sequencing used immunoSEQ multiplex PCR; TCRdb keeps in-frame clones, though not all of them. This table has roughly 140,000 clones, 94% appearing once. Here the sequenced sample was peripheral blood, taken on day 0 of AZD1222 vaccination. Every receptor here comes from an adult in good health.

The chain couples TRBV30 to TRBJ2-3, with D possibly TRBD2 on 6 matching bases. CDR1 is GTSNPN, CDR2 SVGIG, per germline (reference sequence). The germline V and J ends were trimmed by 3 bases and 0 bases, with 10 bases remaining between them. The CDR3 is 14 residues long. Here the CDR3 reads CAWRKSGSTDTQYF. The CDR3 coding sequence is TGTGCCTGGAGGAAAAGCGGGAGCACAGATACGCAGTATTTT.

This chain connects TRBV27 to TRBJ2-3; no clear D. This CDR3 has 13 residues. V was pared by 2 bases and J by 4 bases, with 7 bases between. From germline, CDR1 is MNHEY and CDR2 SMNVEV (reference sequence). The CDR3 coding sequence is TGTGCCAGCAGTTTAATAGGCGCAGATACGCAGTATTTT. Protein product: CASSLIGADTQYF.

This chain uses TRBV7-3 with TRBJ2-1, with unresolved D. The CDR3 runs to 16 residues. V shed 2 bases and J shed 5 bases, with 16 bases lying between them. Germline CDR1 is SGHTA and CDR2 is FQGTGA. Here the CDR3 DNA reads TGTGCCAGCAGCTTATTCCCCCCGTCCACTAACAATGAGCAGTTCTTC. It is translated as CASSLFPPSTNNEQFF.

This chain connects TRBV19 to TRBJ2-2, with a weak D call TRBD1 (6 bases). V was cut by 6 bases and J by 1 base, with 9 bases left in between. CDR3 length: 14 residues. In germline, CDR1 is LNHDA, CDR2 SQIVND (reference sequence). CDR3 sequence (DNA): TGTGCCAGTAGATGGGGACAGAACACCGGGGAGCTGTTTTTT. The encoded protein is CASRWGQNTGELFF.

This clone has only one observation. The chain couples TRBV29-1 to TRBJ2-4; 9 bases are shared with TRBD1. There are 16 residues in the CDR3. The germline V gene has CDR1 SQVTM and CDR2 ANQGSEA. V was clipped by 6 bases and J by 1 base; unmatched bases: 10. The CDR3 DNA reads TGCAGCGTAACCCGGGGACAGGGATCGGCCAAAAACATTCAGTACTTC. Its protein product is CSVTRGQGSAKNIQYF.

V usage is TRBV19 and J usage is TRBJ1-1, with D unresolved. This CDR3 region has 12 residues. The V end lost 9 bases, the J end lost 3 bases, and 11 bases lay between the germline ends. The germline V gene encodes CDR1 LNHDA and CDR2 SQIVND (reference sequence). The CDR3 protein is CASSSWYTEAFF. The DNA for the CDR3 is TGTGCCAGCTCTAGTTGGTACACTGAAGCTTTCTTT.

This sequence joins TRBV19 and TRBJ1-2, with TRBD1 identical over 9 bases. The CDR3 runs to 16 residues. Germline V lookup: CDR1 LNHDA, CDR2 SQIVND (reference sequence). V shed 3 bases and J 1 base; nucleotides not matched to a gene: 6. The CDR3 protein is CASSMGTGSNNYGYTF. The DNA of the CDR3 is TGTGCCAGTAGTATGGGGACAGGGTCAAATAACTATGGCTACACCTTC.

The chain combines TRBV6-1 with TRBJ1-5; possibly TRBD1 for D (5 bases). With 1 base removed from V and 1 base from J, the gap between germline ends came to 5 bases. CDR1 is MNHNS, CDR2 SASEGT, per germline. This CDR3 region has 14 residues. The CDR3 spells CASSEGGSNQPQHF. Here the CDR3 DNA reads TGTGCCAGCAGTGAAGGGGGGAGCAATCAGCCCCAGCATTTT.

This clone occurred a few times. This rearrangement joins TRBV19 to TRBJ1-1; D remains unclear. V dropped 6 bases and J dropped 3 bases, with 14 bases sitting between them. This CDR3 has 14 residues. Germline CDR1 is LNHDA and CDR2 is SQIVND (reference sequence). The CDR3 protein is CASRPYRLDTEAFF. The CDR3 DNA reads as TGTGCCAGTAGACCGTACCGTCTTGACACTGAAGCTTTCTTT.

This chain links TRBV6-1 with TRBJ1-1, with D possibly being TRBD1 (6 bases). The CDR3 length is 13 residues. Trimming took 3 bases from V and 6 from J, leaving 11 bases between them. Per germline, CDR1 MNHNS and CDR2 SASEGT. CDR3 sequence: CASSDRGKPEAFF. The CDR3 coding sequence is TGTGCCAGCAGTGACAGGGGAAAACCTGAAGCTTTCTTT.

This chain links TRBV29-1 with TRBJ1-1, with D possibly matching TRBD1 (6 bases). Germline loops: CDR1 SQVTM, CDR2 ANQGSEA. CDR3 length: 13 amino acids. The V and J ends lost 3 bases and 3 bases respectively, with 11 bases between them. CDR3 nucleotides: TGCAGCGTTGACCAACAGGGATACACTGAAGCTTTCTTT. Protein product: CSVDQQGYTEAFF. Based on the CDR3 plus reference TRBV29-1 and TRBJ1-1, the full variable domain is SAVISQKPSRDICQRGTSLTIQCQVDSQVTMMFWYRQQPGQSLTLIATANQGSEATYESGFVIDKFPISRPNLTFSTLTVSNMSPEDSSIYLCSVDQQGYTEAFFGQGTRLTVV.

The chain joins TRBV6-4 to TRBJ1-6; no clear D gene. Germline CDR1 is MRHNA and CDR2 is SNTAGT. Trimming shortened V by 5 bases and J by 7 bases, and 9 bases separated the two germline ends. This CDR3 has 13 residues. CDR3 sequence (DNA): TGTGCCAGCAGTTGGACGGAGAATTCACCCCTCCACTTT. Translated: CASSWTENSPLHF.

The V and J genes are TRBV2 and TRBJ2-3; 10 bases line up with TRBD2. V shed 7 bases, J shed 5 bases, and the junction held 6 bases outside the gene matches. This CDR3 is 14 amino acids long. From germline, CDR1 is SNHLY and CDR2 FYNNEI. The CDR3 DNA reads TGTGCCAGCACTCTAGCGGGAGAGGTAGATACGCAGTATTTT. This sequence encodes CASTLAGEVDTQYF.

The chain employs TRBV6-5 and TRBJ2-1, with 7 bases fitting TRBD1. Germline lookup yields CDR1 MNHEY and CDR2 SVGAGI. There are 15 residues in the CDR3. V shed 7 bases, J shed 9 bases, and the junction held 15 bases outside the gene matches. In DNA form, the CDR3 reads TGTGCCAGCAAATTCTCGGGACAGTCGTGGAGTGAGCAGTTCTTC. It yields the protein CASKFSGQSWSEQFF.

The V gene is TRBV5-5, the J gene TRBJ2-7; D is unresolved. The germline V gene has CDR1 SGHKS and CDR2 YYEKEE (reference sequence). This CDR3 contains 14 residues. V was cut by 4 bases and J by 7 bases, with 18 bases left in between. For the CDR3, the DNA is TGTGCCAGCAGCCCATACTTGAGTAAGAATGAGCAGTACGTC. Amino acids: CASSPYLSKNEQYV.

This chain uses TRBV7-3 with TRBJ2-2; 7 bases agree with TRBD1. The CDR3 has 16 amino acids. From germline, CDR1 is SGHTA and CDR2 FQGTGA. V shed 0 bases and J 7 bases; nucleotides not matched to a gene: 8. The CDR3 DNA reads TGTGCCAGCAGCTTAACAGGGGGCCGTGCGTTCGGGGAGCTGTTTTTT. As protein: CASSLTGGRAFGELFF. The entire variable domain, with the rest obtained from reference TRBV7-3 and TRBJ2-2, is as follows: GAGVSQTPSNKVTEKGKYVELRCDPISGHTALYWYRQSLGQGPEFLIYFQGTGAADDSGLPNDRFFAVRPEGSVSTLKIQRTERGDSAVYLCASSLTGGRAFGELFFGEGSRLTVL.

The chain carries TRBV4-1 and TRBJ1-5; weak D call: TRBD1 (6 bases). Trimming removed 2 bases from V and 4 bases from J, with 6 bases in between. CDR1 is MGHRA, CDR2 YSYEKL, per germline. The CDR3 is 13 amino acids. The CDR3, as DNA: TGCGCCAGCAGCCAAACAGGGAATCAGCCCCAGCATTTT. It is translated as CASSQTGNQPQHF.

This clone occurred once. This chain links TRBV20-1 with TRBJ1-6; D remains unclear. The germline V gene has CDR1 DFQATT and CDR2 SNEGSKA (reference sequence). The CDR3 runs to 14 residues. V lost 3 bases and J 7 bases, leaving 13 bases between the germline ends. DNA of the CDR3: TGCAGTGCTAGTGCGGCGGGAATGAATTCACCCCTCCACTTT. This encodes CSASAAGMNSPLHF.

The V call is TRBV7-2, the J call TRBJ2-1; D remains ambiguous. CDR3 size: 15 residues. Germline CDR1 reads SGHTA; CDR2 reads FQGNSA. The V and J ends lost 5 bases and 0 bases respectively, with 11 bases between them. The DNA for the CDR3 is TGTGCCAGCAGCCGCTTTATTAGCTCCTACAATGAGCAGTTCTTC. As protein: CASSRFISSYNEQFF.

The rearrangement joins TRBV5-1 to TRBJ1-2, with a tentative D call TRBD1 (5 bases). CDR3 length equals 13 residues. Deletions cut 0 bases from V and 6 bases from J, with 9 bases between. The germline gives CDR1 SGHRS, CDR2 YFSETQ. The CDR3: CASSLAQGDGYTF. The CDR3 DNA reads as TGCGCCAGCAGCTTGGCCCAGGGAGATGGCTACACCTTC.

V usage is TRBV7-8 and J usage is TRBJ1-1; possibly TRBD1 for D (6 bases). The CDR3 contains 14 residues. V lost 4 bases, J lost 0 bases, and 9 bases lay in between. Looked up from germline, CDR1 is SGHVS and CDR2 is FQNEAQ. The CDR3 loop is CASSWGQMNTEAFF. The CDR3 DNA reads TGTGCCAGCAGCTGGGGACAAATGAACACTGAAGCTTTCTTT.

The chain recombines TRBV21-1 with TRBJ1-6; the table's D call, TRBD1, was not checked against the DNA. TRBV21-1 counts as a pseudogene. This CDR3 is 16 amino acids long. The CDR3: CASSKSFDRLNSPLHF. The DNA of the CDR3 is TGTGCCAGCAGCAAATCCTTCGACAGGCTTAATTCACCCCTCCACTTT.

The chain carries TRBV24-1 and TRBJ1-2, with 8 nucleotides matching TRBD1. V trimming: 3 bases; J trimming: 5 bases; junction bases outside the gene matches: 4. The CDR3 runs to 14 residues. Looked up from germline, CDR1 is KGHDR and CDR2 is SFDVKD. CDR3 region: CATSDPRQGYGYTF. The CDR3 DNA sequence: TGTGCCACCAGTGATCCTCGACAGGGGTATGGCTACACCTTC.

The chain joins TRBV10-3 to TRBJ1-5; D possibly corresponds to TRBD1 (6 bases). CDR1 and CDR2 from the germline V gene are ENHRY and SYGVKD. The CDR3 is made up of 15 amino acids. V lost 11 bases and J lost 2, with 19 bases in between. The CDR3 spells CAAAGDLGGNQPQHF. In DNA, the CDR3 is TGTGCCGCGGCAGGGGACCTGGGGGGCAATCAGCCCCAGCATTTT.

This chain connects TRBV2 to TRBJ1-2, with TRBD1 matching over 9 bases. The V gene's germline CDR1 is SNHLY and CDR2 FYNNEI. With V trimmed by 7 bases and J by 5 bases, 5 bases remained unmatched. This CDR3 is 13 amino acids long. CDR3 in DNA: TGTGCCAGCACCCGGGACAGGGATTATGGCTACACCTTC. Translating it yields CASTRDRDYGYTF. Based on the CDR3 plus reference TRBV2 and TRBJ1-2, the full variable domain is EPEVTQTPSHQVTQMGQEVILRCVPISNHLYFYWYRQILGQKVEFLVSFYNNEISEKSEIFDDQFSVERPDGSNFTLKIRSTKLEDSAMYFCASTRDRDYGYTFGSGTRLTVV.

This chain joins TRBV6-1 and TRBJ2-1; the match to TRBD1 covers 7 bases. Germline V gene data show CDR1 as MNHNS and CDR2 as SASEGT. V lost 3 bases and J lost 1; bases outside the gene matches: 0. CDR3 length: 14 residues. The DNA of the CDR3 is TGTGCCAGCAGTGAGACAGGGTCCTACAATGAGCAGTTCTTC. Amino acid sequence: CASSETGSYNEQFF.

This clone was counted once. This chain links TRBV19 with TRBJ2-3; D is undetermined. The CDR3 contains 14 residues. Germline CDR1 LNHDA, CDR2 SQIVND (reference sequence). Trimming took 6 bases from V and 3 from J, leaving 13 bases between them. The CDR3 DNA reads TGTGCCAGTAGCCGGAACTTTTTAACAGATACGCAGTATTTT. Encoded protein: CASSRNFLTDTQYF.

The V gene is TRBV27, the J gene TRBJ2-7; a possible D gene is TRBD1 (5 bases). The CDR3 has 14 amino acids. The V and J ends lost 2 bases and 0 bases respectively, with 8 bases between them. CDR1 MNHEY and CDR2 SMNVEV come from the germline V gene (reference sequence). The CDR3, as DNA: TGTGCCAGCAGTTTAAGGGGCCGCTCCTACGAGCAGTACGTC. This sequence encodes CASSLRGRSYEQYV.